A single sample is the source of the 9 T cell receptor beta chains below, sequenced in a study of T cell repertoires in cytomegalovirus infection. One entry per CDR3 protein, called by TCRdb with MiXCR from the reads. Counted here are fewer than 950,000 distinct CDR3 sequences, less than 35% occurring once; the ten biggest clones make up roughly 12%. Their recognized antigens are unknown. Sequenced material: cultured CD8+ T cells from PBMCs, taken from culture after CMV antigen stimulation. Receptor source: a human donor in good health (CMV status not recorded). Some clones in this sample may be carry-over from other donors' samples.

This clonotype occurred a few times. The J gene is TRBJ2-1, the V gene TRBV4-2, with TRBD2 matching over 8 bases. This CDR3 spans 17 amino acids. Germline values: CDR1 LGHNA, CDR2 YNFKEQ. V was pared by 4 bases and J by 3 bases, with 11 bases of the junction left unmatched. The CDR3 sequence: CASSLRQAGAVYNEQFF. CDR3 DNA sequence: TGTGCCAGCAGCCTTAGACAAGCGGGGGCCGTCTACAATGAGCAGTTCTTC.

In regard to this clonotype: A much more abundant neighbour one base away suggests this may be a read error. This chain connects TRBV7-8 to TRBJ1-1, with a possible D match to TRBD1 (5 bases). The CDR3 is made up of 11 amino acids. V lost 5 bases and J 8 bases, leaving 9 bases between the germline ends. CDR1 and CDR2 from the germline V gene are SGHVS and FQNEAQ. The DNA of the CDR3 is TGTGCCAGCAGCCGGAACAGGGAAGCTTTCTTT. As protein: CASSRNREAFF.

As concerns this clonotype: Since a much larger clone is just one base distant, this may be a read error. V is TRBV7-9 and J is TRBJ1-4; TRBD1 matches 11 bases. The CDR3 spans 17 residues. The germline gives CDR1 SEHNR, CDR2 FQNEAQ (reference sequence). DNA for the CDR3: TGTGCCGGCAGCTCGGGACAGGGGGGTGCAACTAATGAAAAACTGTTTTTT. Amino acids: CAGSSGQGGATNEKLFF. The entire variable domain, with the rest obtained from reference TRBV7-9 and TRBJ1-4, is as follows: DTGVSQNPRHKITKRGQNVTFRCDPISEHNRLYWYRQTLGQGPEFLTYFQNEAQLEKSRLLSDRFSAERPKGSFSTLEIQRTEQGDSAMYLCAGSSGQGGATNEKLFFGSGTQLSVL.

This clonotype came up a few times. The V and J genes are TRBV10-3 and TRBJ2-1; 8 nucleotides line up with TRBD2. CDR3 length: 17 residues. J lost 5 bases, V lost 3 bases, and 12 bases had no gene match. Germline V gives CDR1 ENHRY, CDR2 SYGVKD. CDR3 DNA: TGTGCCATCAGTGATCGACTAGCGCAAATACCCAACAATGAGCAGTTCTTC. This translates into CAISDRLAQIPNNEQFF.

The chain recombines TRBV4-3 with TRBJ1-2, with a possible D match to TRBD1 (5 bases). Germline values: CDR1 LGHNA, CDR2 YSLEER. The CDR3 spans 14 residues. V was clipped by 1 base and J by 4 bases, with 10 bases between them. The CDR3 DNA is TGCGCCAGCAGCCAAGTAAGGGACTCCTATGGCTACACCTTC. Protein product: CASSQVRDSYGYTF.

This clonotype was counted only a few times. CDR3 protein: CASSFPVETQYF. CDR3 nucleotide sequence: TGTGCCAGCAGCTTTCCGGTGGAGACCCAGTACTTC. This sequence joins TRBV7-2 and TRBJ2-5; D is unclear. V was cut by 3 bases and J by 5 bases, with 7 bases left in between. The V gene's germline CDR1 is SGHTA and CDR2 FQGNSA. The CDR3 totals 12 residues. Based on the CDR3 plus reference TRBV7-2 and TRBJ2-5, the full variable domain is GAGVSQSPSNKVTEKGKDVELRCDPISGHTALYWYRQSLGQGLEFLIYFQGNSAPDKSGLPSDRFSAERTGGSVSTLTIQRTQQEDSAVYLCASSFPVETQYFGPGTRLLVL.

This chain joins TRBV24-1 and TRBJ1-1; TRBD1 matches 7 bases. Germline V gene sequence: CDR1 KGHDR, CDR2 SFDVKD. V lost 4 bases, J lost 3 bases, and 1 base stayed unmatched. This CDR3 is built from 13 residues. The CDR3 loop reads CATSEGTDTEAFF. CDR3 in DNA: TGTGCCACCAGTGAAGGGACAGACACTGAAGCTTTCTTT.

The genes are TRBV12-3 or TRBV12-4 and TRBJ2-5; 7 bases fit TRBD1. The CDR3 runs 16 residues. The trim removed 5 bases at V and 5 bases at J, leaving 14 bases unmatched. CDR3 bases: TGTGCCAGCAGTCCTCACCCCGGGGACAGAGGGGAGACCCAGTACTTC. Its translation is CASSPHPGDRGETQYF.

The rearrangement links TRBV27 to TRBJ1-1, with 7 bases fitting TRBD1. The CDR3 spans 16 residues. The V gene's germline CDR1 is MNHEY and CDR2 SMNVEV (reference sequence). With V trimmed by 7 bases and J by 1 base, 12 bases remained unmatched. CDR3 residues: CASTLPAGQSNTEAFF. In DNA, the CDR3 is TGTGCCAGCACCCTCCCGGCGGGACAGTCGAACACTGAAGCTTTCTTT.